Sequencing of this T cell receptor beta chain was carried out in a study of vaccination and CD4 T cells after COVID-19. At the level of the study: Those taking part got two shots of either the BNT162b2 or the mRNA-1273 vaccine. Broader study findings: The great majority, 304 of 307 vaccine-specific clones, proved spike mono-reactive in convalescent patients.

Cultured CD4+ T-cell DNA underwent Oncomine TCR Beta short-read sequencing. Scientists extracted genomic DNA from CD4+ T cells grown in culture. TCRdb reprocessed the PCR reads via MiXCR and lists one record per CDR3 protein. The sample lists several thousand distinct CDR3 sequences; more than 55% were seen once. Documented treatment: approximately nine-day PBMC culture with coronavirus spike peptide pools or control peptides (ViraFEST assay). Prior to the COVID-19 pandemic (2011-2018), the unexposed donor's CD4+ T cells were collected. Alongside around 10 IU/ml IL-2 and 9 to 10 ug/ml peptide pools, PBMCs were cultured at two million per well. Germline CDR1 and CDR2: MRHNA and SNTAGT. This CDR3 region has 14 residues. The V end was cut by 4 bases, the J end by 6 bases, with 10 bases between. In the case of this clonotype: Its antigen is currently unknown.

The receptor comes from a human donor in good health. The genes are TRBV6-4 and TRBJ1-6; weak D call: TRBD1 (5 bases). The source material was CD4+ T cells from blood, cultured in vitro. The CDR3 nucleotides are TGTGCCAGCAGTGCCAGGGCTGGTAATTCACCCCTCCACTTT. Its protein product is CASSARAGNSPLHF.